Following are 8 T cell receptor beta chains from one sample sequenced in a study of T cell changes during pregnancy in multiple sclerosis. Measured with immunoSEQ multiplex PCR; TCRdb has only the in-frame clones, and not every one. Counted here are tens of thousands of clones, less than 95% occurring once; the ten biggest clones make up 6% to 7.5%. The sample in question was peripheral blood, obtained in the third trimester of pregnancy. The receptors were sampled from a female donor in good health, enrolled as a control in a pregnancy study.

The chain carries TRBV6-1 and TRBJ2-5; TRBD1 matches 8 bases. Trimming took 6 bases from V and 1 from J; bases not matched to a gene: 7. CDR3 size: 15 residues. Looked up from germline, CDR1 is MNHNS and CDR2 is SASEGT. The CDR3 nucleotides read TGTGCCAGCAGGACAGGGGACAATCTCCAAGAGACCCAGTACTTC. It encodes CASRTGDNLQETQYF.

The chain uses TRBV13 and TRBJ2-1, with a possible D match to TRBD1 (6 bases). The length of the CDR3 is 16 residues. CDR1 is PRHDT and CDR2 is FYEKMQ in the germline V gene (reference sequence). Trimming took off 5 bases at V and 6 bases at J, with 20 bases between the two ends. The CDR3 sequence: CASSLPRMGAVNEQFF. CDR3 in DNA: TGTGCCAGCAGCCTCCCCCGGATGGGGGCAGTCAATGAGCAGTTCTTC.

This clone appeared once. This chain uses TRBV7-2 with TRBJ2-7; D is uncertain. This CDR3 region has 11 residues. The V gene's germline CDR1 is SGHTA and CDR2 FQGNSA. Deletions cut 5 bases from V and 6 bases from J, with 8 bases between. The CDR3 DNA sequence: TGTGCCAGCAGCCTCGAGCGCGAGCAGTACTTC. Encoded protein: CASSLEREQYF.

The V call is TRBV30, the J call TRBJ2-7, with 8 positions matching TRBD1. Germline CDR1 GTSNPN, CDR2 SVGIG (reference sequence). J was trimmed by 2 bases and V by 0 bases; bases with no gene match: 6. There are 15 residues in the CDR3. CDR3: CAWSVFRDRTYEQYF. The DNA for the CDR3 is TGTGCCTGGAGTGTATTTCGGGACAGGACCTACGAGCAGTACTTC.

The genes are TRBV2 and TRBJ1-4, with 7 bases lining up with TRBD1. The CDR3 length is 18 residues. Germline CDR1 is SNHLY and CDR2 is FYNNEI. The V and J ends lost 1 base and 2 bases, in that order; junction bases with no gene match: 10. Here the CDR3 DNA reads TGTGCCAGCAGTGAAGACCGGGACAGCCCGGCGACTAATGAAAAACTGTTTTTT. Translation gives CASSEDRDSPATNEKLFF. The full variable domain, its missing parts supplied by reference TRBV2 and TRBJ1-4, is EPEVTQTPSHQVTQMGQEVILRCVPISNHLYFYWYRQILGQKVEFLVSFYNNEISEKSEIFDDQFSVERPDGSNFTLKIRSTKLEDSAMYFCASSEDRDSPATNEKLFFGSGTQLSVL.

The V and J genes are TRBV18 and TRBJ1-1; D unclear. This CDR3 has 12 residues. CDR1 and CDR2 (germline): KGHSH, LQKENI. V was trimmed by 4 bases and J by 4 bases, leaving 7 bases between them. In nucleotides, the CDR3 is TGTGCCAGCTCACTATTCGGCACTGAAGCTTTCTTT. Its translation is CASSLFGTEAFF.

The CDR3, as DNA: TGTGCCAGCAGTTACGGACACTTGAACTATGGCTACACCTTC. The encoded protein is CASSYGHLNYGYTF. The chain is built from TRBV5-8 and TRBJ1-2; a weak D match, TRBD1 (5 bases). CDR1 is SGHTS and CDR2 is YDEGEE in the germline V gene. V lost 5 bases and J lost 2, with 13 bases in between. The CDR3 is 14 amino acids.

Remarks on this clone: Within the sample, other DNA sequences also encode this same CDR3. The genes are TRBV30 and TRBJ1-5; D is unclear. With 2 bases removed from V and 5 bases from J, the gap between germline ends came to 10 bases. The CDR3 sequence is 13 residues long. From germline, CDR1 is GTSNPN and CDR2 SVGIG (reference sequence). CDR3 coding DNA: TGTGCCTGGAGTCCGGGTCTAGATCAGCCCCAGCATTTT. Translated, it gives CAWSPGLDQPQHF.